This T cell receptor (beta chain) was sequenced in a study of blood T cell repertoires in COVID-19. Clones were sequenced by immunoSEQ multiplex PCR, and TCRdb holds only the in-frame ones, with some missing. The sample yields about 220,000 clones, 80% seen once. CDR3 length equals 10 residues. Germline CDR1 is MDHEN and CDR2 is SYDVKM. Trimming removed 8 bases at V and 7 bases at J, with 8 bases between. Sequenced: peripheral blood. The sequence derives from a human donor in a cohort sampled during active COVID-19. The J gene is TRBJ2-5, the V gene TRBV28, with D possibly matching TRBD2 (5 bases). In DNA form, the CDR3 reads TGTGCCAGCGGGGAGTGGACCCAGTACTTC. Protein: CASGEWTQYF.